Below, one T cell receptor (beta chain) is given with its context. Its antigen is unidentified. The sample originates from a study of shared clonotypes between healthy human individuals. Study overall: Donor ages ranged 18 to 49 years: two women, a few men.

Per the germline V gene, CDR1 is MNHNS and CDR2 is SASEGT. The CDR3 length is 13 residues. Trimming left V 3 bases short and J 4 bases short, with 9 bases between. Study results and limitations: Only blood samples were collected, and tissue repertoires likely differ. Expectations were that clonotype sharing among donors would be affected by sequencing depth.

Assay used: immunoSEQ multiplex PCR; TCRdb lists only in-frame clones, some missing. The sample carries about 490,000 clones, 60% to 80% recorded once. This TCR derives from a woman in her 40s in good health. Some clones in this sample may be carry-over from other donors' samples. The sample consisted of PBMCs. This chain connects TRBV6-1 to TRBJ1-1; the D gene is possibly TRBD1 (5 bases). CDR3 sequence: CASSDQGATEAFF. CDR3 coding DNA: TGTGCCAGCAGTGACCAGGGTGCCACTGAAGCTTTCTTT.